The 21 T cell receptor beta chains presented below share a single source sample, sequenced in a study of cytomegalovirus exposure and HLA in healthy donors (dated by TCRdb to about 2017). The library was produced with the immunoSEQ multiplex PCR assay. A mixture of 60 forward primers for TCR Vbeta segments and 13 reverse primers for TCR Jbeta segments was used in the multiplex PCR. The source is immuneACCESS, and TCRdb retained only in-frame sequences with V and J called. Part of the clones is not carried over; for the studies checked, unresolved V genes explain less than half of this, and the remainder is unexplained. Across this sample there are some 100,000 clones, with about 76% seen only once. The ten largest clones take up roughly 2% of the sample. The sequenced sample was PBMCs. All receptors derive from a woman aged 25-40 years in good health and CMV-seronegative.

This CDR3 reads CASSYSGEGWTEAFF. CDR3 in DNA: TGTGCCAGCAGTTACTCAGGTGAGGGATGGACTGAAGCTTTCTTT. The chain employs TRBV6-5 and TRBJ1-1; D is uncertain. V lost 0 bases and J 5 bases, leaving 13 bases between the germline ends. The CDR3 is 15 amino acids. Per the germline V gene, CDR1 is MNHEY and CDR2 is SVGAGI.

This rearrangement joins TRBV6-6 to TRBJ2-3; D ambiguous. The germline gives CDR1 MNHNY, CDR2 SVGAGI (reference sequence). Trimming pared 5 bases from V and 2 bases from J, leaving 5 bases between. This CDR3 contains 12 residues. The CDR3 DNA reads TGTGCCAGCAGTCAGAACACAGATACGCAGTATTTT. Protein sequence: CASSQNTDTQYF.

This chain uses TRBV7-6 with TRBJ1-1; no definite D call. Germline V gene lookup returns CDR1 SGHVS and CDR2 FNYEAQ. V lost 2 bases to trimming and J lost 1 base, with 8 bases between them. The CDR3 is made up of 14 amino acids. CDR3 protein: CASSLSAGNTEAFF. CDR3 DNA: TGTGCCAGCAGCTTATCGGCAGGGAACACTGAAGCTTTCTTT.

The V gene is TRBV2, the J gene TRBJ2-1, with D perhaps matching TRBD2 (6 bases). The CDR3 contains 14 residues. Germline CDR1 is SNHLY and CDR2 is FYNNEI. Trimming took off 6 bases at V and 8 bases at J, with 17 bases between the two ends. CDR3 coding DNA: TGTGCCAGCAGCCGGGAGATTGGAGGCGATGAGCAGTTCTTC. Residues: CASSREIGGDEQFF.

This clone has a single count. This chain links TRBV18 with TRBJ2-7; 15 positions match TRBD2. The germline gives CDR1 KGHSH, CDR2 LQKENI. CDR3 length equals 16 residues. Unmatched junction bases numbered 9, after V lost 5 bases and J lost 7 bases. CDR3: CASSSGLAGGPGEQYF. As DNA, the CDR3 is TGTGCCAGCTCATCAGGACTAGCGGGAGGGCCGGGGGAGCAGTACTTC. The full variable domain, completed using reference TRBV18 and TRBJ2-7, is NAGVMQNPRHLVRRRGQEARLRCSPMKGHSHVYWYRQLPEEGLKFMVYLQKENIIDESGMPKERFSAEFPKEGPSILRIQQVVRGDSAAYFCASSSGLAGGPGEQYFGPGTRLTVT.

V is TRBV19 and J is TRBJ2-7; the D gene is possibly TRBD2 (6 bases). V lost 3 bases and J 0 bases, leaving 15 bases between the germline ends. This CDR3 contains 16 residues. Germline lookup yields CDR1 LNHDA and CDR2 SQIVND (reference sequence). Written as DNA, the CDR3 is TGTGCCAGTAGTATGGGGTCTAGCGACTACTCCTACGAGCAGTACTTC. This sequence encodes CASSMGSSDYSYEQYF.

The chain uses TRBV6-1 and TRBJ2-7, with D tentatively TRBD1 (6 bases). This CDR3 comprises 15 residues. Germline V gives CDR1 MNHNS, CDR2 SASEGT. V was shortened by 3 bases and J by 2 bases, with 14 bases between the two germline ends. The CDR3 DNA reads TGTGCCAGCAGTGATCGAGGACAGTTCCCCTACGAGCAGTACTTC. Translation gives CASSDRGQFPYEQYF.

This clone was counted once. This chain uses TRBV7-2 with TRBJ2-1; D is perhaps TRBD2 (6 bases). Between the trimmed V and J ends, which lost 5 bases and 0 bases, there was a span of 14 bases. The CDR3 extends over 16 amino acids. CDR1 is SGHTA, CDR2 FQGNSA, per germline. CDR3 in DNA: TGTGCCAGCAGCCGGTTAGCGGCGAGCTCCTACAATGAGCAGTTCTTC. The encoded protein is CASSRLAASSYNEQFF.

The rearrangement joins TRBV7-2 to TRBJ2-3, with D uncertain. The CDR3 consists of 15 residues. V was clipped by 1 base and J by 2 bases, with 10 bases between them. In germline, CDR1 is SGHTA, CDR2 FQGNSA. CDR3 DNA sequence: TGTGCCAGCAGCTTAGTAATCTCGTCCACAGATACGCAGTATTTT. This gives the protein CASSLVISSTDTQYF.

V is TRBV15 and J is TRBJ2-5, with D uncertain. CDR1 is LNHNV and CDR2 is YYDKDF in the germline V gene (reference sequence). This CDR3 has 13 residues. V lost 0 bases to trimming and J lost 7 bases, with 9 bases between them. The CDR3 sequence: CATSRDFPGTQYF. CDR3 nucleotide sequence: TGTGCCACCAGCAGAGATTTCCCGGGGACCCAGTACTTC.

In its sample, this clone was seen once. The chain couples TRBV30 to TRBJ2-3, with 14 bases identical to TRBD2. Germline assignment: CDR1 GTSNPN and CDR2 SVGIG (reference sequence). The CDR3 length is 15 residues. J was trimmed by 2 bases and V by 3 bases; bases with no gene match: 1. In DNA, the CDR3 is TGTGCCTGGAGGGGACTAGCGGGAGCCACAGATACGCAGTATTTT. It specifies CAWRGLAGATDTQYF.

This clone appeared once. The V gene is TRBV19, the J gene TRBJ2-5, with D perhaps TRBD2 (5 bases). Germline V gene data show CDR1 as LNHDA and CDR2 as SQIVND (reference sequence). V lost 2 bases to trimming and J lost 5 bases, with 9 bases between them. CDR3 size: 13 residues. The CDR3 region is CASSISRRETQYF. CDR3 bases: TGTGCCAGTAGTATATCTAGGAGGGAGACCCAGTACTTC.

The chain has TRBV5-5 and TRBJ2-1, with 9 bases fitting TRBD2. This CDR3 has 14 residues. Trimming took 0 bases from V and 10 from J; bases not matched to a gene: 5. Germline V lookup: CDR1 SGHKS, CDR2 YYEKEE (reference sequence). DNA of the CDR3: TGTGCCAGCAGCTTGGCCACCCTAGCGGGAGAGCAGTTCTTC. It specifies CASSLATLAGEQFF.

The V call is TRBV6-5, the J call TRBJ1-1; no clear D. V was pared by 0 bases and J by 1 base, with 12 bases between. The CDR3 spans 16 residues. CDR1 is MNHEY and CDR2 is SVGAGI in the germline V gene. This chain's CDR3 is CASSYSRADQNTEAFF. In nucleotides, the CDR3 is TGTGCCAGCAGTTACTCGAGGGCAGATCAGAACACTGAAGCTTTCTTT.

This chain connects TRBV11-2 to TRBJ2-3; 7 bases match TRBD2. V lost 0 bases to trimming and J lost 4 bases; unmatched junction nucleotides: 19. Germline CDR1 is SGHAT and CDR2 is FQNNGV. The CDR3 sequence is 20 residues long. The CDR3 DNA reads as TGTGCCAGCAGCTTAGAACCCCGACGCCGTGGGCGGGAGATGGCAGATACGCAGTATTTT. Translation gives CASSLEPRRRGREMADTQYF. Full variable domain (rest looked up from reference TRBV11-2 and TRBJ2-3): EAGVAQSPRYKIIEKRQSVAFWCNPISGHATLYWYQQILGQGPKLLIQFQNNGVVDDSQLPKDRFSAERLKGVDSTLKIQPAKLEDSAVYLCASSLEPRRRGREMADTQYFGPGTRLTVL.

This chain uses TRBV27 with TRBJ1-2; D possibly corresponds to TRBD1 (5 bases). CDR1 MNHEY and CDR2 SMNVEV come from the germline V gene (reference sequence). This CDR3 has 15 residues. Trimming removed 4 bases from V and 3 bases from J, with 15 bases in between. The CDR3 coding sequence is TGTGCCAGCAGTTCACACAGGTTAGGGGACTATGGCTACACCTTC. It specifies CASSSHRLGDYGYTF.

In its sample, this clone was seen once. This rearrangement joins TRBV11-2 to TRBJ2-5, with D possibly TRBD1 on 5 matching bases. The CDR3 consists of 14 residues. The V gene's germline CDR1 is SGHAT and CDR2 FQNNGV. V was pared by 1 base and J by 2 bases, with 8 bases between. The CDR3 DNA reads TGTGCCAGCAGCTTAGTTCCAGGGCAAGAGACCCAGTACTTC. The encoded protein is CASSLVPGQETQYF.

The chain is built from TRBV7-9 and TRBJ2-4; tentative D call: TRBD1 (5 bases). CDR1 SEHNR and CDR2 FQNEAQ come from the germline V gene (reference sequence). CDR3 length: 17 amino acids. The V gene lost 3 bases and the J gene lost 6 bases, with 21 bases spanning the gap. The CDR3 here is CASSLEPYRTWGNIQYF. The CDR3, as DNA: TGTGCCAGCAGCTTGGAACCCTACCGGACATGGGGAAACATTCAGTACTTC.

This clone appeared a few times. V and J are TRBV10-1 and TRBJ2-7, with TRBD2 matching over 10 bases. This CDR3 is 15 amino acids long. The junction had 3 bases not matched to a gene; V was cut back by 2 bases and J by 2 bases. Germline V gives CDR1 WNHNN, CDR2 SYGVQD (reference sequence). The CDR3 bases are TGCGCCAGCAGTGAGGGACTAGCGGATACCTACGAGCAGTACTTC. Its protein product is CASSEGLADTYEQYF.

This clone was seen just once. V usage is TRBV11-2 and J usage is TRBJ1-2; 7 positions agree with TRBD1. The germline CDR1 and CDR2 sequences are SGHAT and FQNNGV. The CDR3 spans 15 residues. The ends lost 6 bases at V and 8 bases at J; junction bases unmatched: 15. The CDR3 sequence: CASRLTGQRVGGYTF. The CDR3 nucleotides are TGTGCCAGCAGACTAACGGGACAGCGGGTGGGCGGCTACACCTTC.

The chain recombines TRBV18 with TRBJ1-4; possible D gene TRBD1, 5 bases. Deletions cut 5 bases from V and 6 bases from J, with 13 bases between. Germline V lookup: CDR1 KGHSH, CDR2 LQKENI. The CDR3 consists of 14 residues. CDR3 nucleotide sequence: TGTGCCAGCTCAAACTCGTGGGGGGATGAAAAACTGTTTTTT. This codes for CASSNSWGDEKLFF.